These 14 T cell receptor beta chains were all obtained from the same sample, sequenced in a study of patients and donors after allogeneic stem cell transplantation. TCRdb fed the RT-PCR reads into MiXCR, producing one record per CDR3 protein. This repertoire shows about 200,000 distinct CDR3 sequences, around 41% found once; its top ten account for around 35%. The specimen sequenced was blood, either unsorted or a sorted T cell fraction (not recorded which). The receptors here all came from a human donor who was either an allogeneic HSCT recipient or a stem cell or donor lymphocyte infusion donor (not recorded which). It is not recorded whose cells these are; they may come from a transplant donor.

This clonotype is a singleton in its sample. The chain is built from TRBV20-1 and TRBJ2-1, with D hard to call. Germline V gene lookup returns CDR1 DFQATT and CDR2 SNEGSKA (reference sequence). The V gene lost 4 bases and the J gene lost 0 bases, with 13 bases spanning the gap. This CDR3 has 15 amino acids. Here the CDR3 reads CSAIYTSISYNEQFF. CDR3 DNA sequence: TGCAGTGCTATTTATACTTCGATCTCCTACAATGAGCAGTTCTTC.

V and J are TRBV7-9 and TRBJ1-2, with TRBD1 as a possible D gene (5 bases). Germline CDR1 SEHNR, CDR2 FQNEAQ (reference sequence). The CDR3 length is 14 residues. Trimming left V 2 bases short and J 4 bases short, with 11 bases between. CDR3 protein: CASSLSRDGYGYTF. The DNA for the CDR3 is TGTGCCAGCAGCTTATCCCGGGACGGCTATGGCTACACCTTC.

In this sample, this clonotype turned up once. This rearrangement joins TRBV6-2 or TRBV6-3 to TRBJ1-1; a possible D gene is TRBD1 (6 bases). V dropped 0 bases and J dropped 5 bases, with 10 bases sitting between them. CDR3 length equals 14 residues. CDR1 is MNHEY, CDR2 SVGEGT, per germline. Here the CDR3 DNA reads TGTGCCAGCAGTTACTCTCGGCAGGGGACTGAAGCTTTCTTT. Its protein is CASSYSRQGTEAFF.

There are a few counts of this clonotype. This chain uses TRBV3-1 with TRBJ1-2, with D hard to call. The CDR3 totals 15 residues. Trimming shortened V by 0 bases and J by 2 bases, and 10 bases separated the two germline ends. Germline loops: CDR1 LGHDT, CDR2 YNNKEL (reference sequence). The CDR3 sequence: CASSQDLRPNYGYTF. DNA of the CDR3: TGTGCCAGCAGCCAAGATCTCAGGCCCAACTATGGCTACACCTTC. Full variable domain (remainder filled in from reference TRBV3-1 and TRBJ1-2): DTAVSQTPKYLVTQMGNDKSIKCEQNLGHDTMYWYKQDSKKFLKIMFSYNNKELIINETVPNRFSPKSPDKAHLNLHINSLELGDSAVYFCASSQDLRPNYGYTFGSGTRLTVV.

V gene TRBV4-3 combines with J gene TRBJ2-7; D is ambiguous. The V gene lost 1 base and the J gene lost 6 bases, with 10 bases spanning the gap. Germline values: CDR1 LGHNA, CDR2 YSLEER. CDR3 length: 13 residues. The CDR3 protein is CASSQGGVSEQYF. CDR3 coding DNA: TGCGCCAGCAGCCAAGGTGGGGTAAGCGAGCAGTACTTC.

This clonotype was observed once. CDR3 DNA: TGTGCCAGCAGCGAAGGACAGGGTAAAAACATTCAGTACTTC. Residues: CASSEGQGKNIQYF. The V gene is TRBV13, the J gene TRBJ2-4; TRBD1 matches 8 bases. The germline V gene encodes CDR1 PRHDT and CDR2 FYEKMQ (reference sequence). With V trimmed by 5 bases and J by 4 bases, 4 bases remained unmatched. The CDR3 is 14 amino acids.

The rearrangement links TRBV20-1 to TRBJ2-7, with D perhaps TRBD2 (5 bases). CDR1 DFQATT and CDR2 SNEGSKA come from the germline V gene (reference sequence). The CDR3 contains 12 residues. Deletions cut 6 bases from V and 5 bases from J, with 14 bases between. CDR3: CSATLRGNEQYF. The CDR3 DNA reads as TGCAGTGCCACCTTAAGAGGGAACGAGCAGTACTTC.

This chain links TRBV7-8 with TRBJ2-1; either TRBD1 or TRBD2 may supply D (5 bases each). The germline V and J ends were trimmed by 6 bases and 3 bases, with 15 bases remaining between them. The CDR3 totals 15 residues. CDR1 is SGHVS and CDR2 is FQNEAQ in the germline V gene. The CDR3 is CASSFRDQFYNEQFF. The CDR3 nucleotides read TGTGCCAGCAGTTTCCGGGACCAATTCTACAATGAGCAGTTCTTC.

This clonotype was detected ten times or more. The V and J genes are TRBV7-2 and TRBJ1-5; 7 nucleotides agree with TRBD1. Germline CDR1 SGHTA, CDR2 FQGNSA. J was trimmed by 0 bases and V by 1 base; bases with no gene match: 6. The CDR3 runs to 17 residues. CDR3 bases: TGTGCCAGCAGCTTAGGACAGGGCCTATATAGCAATCAGCCCCAGCATTTT. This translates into CASSLGQGLYSNQPQHF. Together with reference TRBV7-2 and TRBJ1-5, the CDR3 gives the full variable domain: GAGVSQSPSNKVTEKGKDVELRCDPISGHTALYWYRQSLGQGLEFLIYFQGNSAPDKSGLPSDRFSAERTGGSVSTLTIQRTQQEDSAVYLCASSLGQGLYSNQPQHFGDGTRLSIL.

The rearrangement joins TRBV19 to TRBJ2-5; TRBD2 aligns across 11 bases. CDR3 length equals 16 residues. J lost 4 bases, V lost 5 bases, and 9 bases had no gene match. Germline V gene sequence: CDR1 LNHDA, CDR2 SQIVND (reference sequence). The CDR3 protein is CASSFVTSGSRETQYF. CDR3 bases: TGTGCCAGTAGTTTCGTAACTAGCGGGAGTAGAGAGACCCAGTACTTC.

CDR3 nucleotide sequence: TGTGCCAGCAGCTTGGTACGGGACGCAGACAATGAGCAGTTCTTC. Translated: CASSLVRDADNEQFF. The V gene is TRBV11-3, the J gene TRBJ2-1; D is tentatively TRBD1 or TRBD2 (5 bases each). The V end was cut by 3 bases, the J end by 5 bases, with 14 bases between. The CDR3 extends over 15 amino acids. Germline CDR1 reads SGHNT; CDR2 reads YENEEA.

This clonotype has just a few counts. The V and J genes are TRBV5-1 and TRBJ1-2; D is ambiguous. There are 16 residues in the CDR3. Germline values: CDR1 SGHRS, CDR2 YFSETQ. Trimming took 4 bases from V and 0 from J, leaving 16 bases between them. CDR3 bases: TGCGCCAGCAGCGGTGAAGGCGGCAGTACTAACTATGGCTACACCTTC. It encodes CASSGEGGSTNYGYTF.

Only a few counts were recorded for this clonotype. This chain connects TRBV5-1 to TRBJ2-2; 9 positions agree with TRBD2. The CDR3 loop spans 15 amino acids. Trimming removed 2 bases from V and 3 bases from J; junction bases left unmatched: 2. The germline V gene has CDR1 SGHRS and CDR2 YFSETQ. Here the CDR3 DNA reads TGCGCCAGCAGCTTATTAGCGGGAGACACCGGGGAGCTGTTTTTT. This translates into CASSLLAGDTGELFF.

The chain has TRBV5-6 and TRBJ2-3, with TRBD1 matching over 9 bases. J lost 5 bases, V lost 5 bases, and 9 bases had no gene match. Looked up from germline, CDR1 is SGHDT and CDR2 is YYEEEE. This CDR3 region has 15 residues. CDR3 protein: CASSGDRERRDTQYF. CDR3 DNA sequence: TGTGCCAGCAGTGGGGACAGGGAGAGGAGAGATACGCAGTATTTT.